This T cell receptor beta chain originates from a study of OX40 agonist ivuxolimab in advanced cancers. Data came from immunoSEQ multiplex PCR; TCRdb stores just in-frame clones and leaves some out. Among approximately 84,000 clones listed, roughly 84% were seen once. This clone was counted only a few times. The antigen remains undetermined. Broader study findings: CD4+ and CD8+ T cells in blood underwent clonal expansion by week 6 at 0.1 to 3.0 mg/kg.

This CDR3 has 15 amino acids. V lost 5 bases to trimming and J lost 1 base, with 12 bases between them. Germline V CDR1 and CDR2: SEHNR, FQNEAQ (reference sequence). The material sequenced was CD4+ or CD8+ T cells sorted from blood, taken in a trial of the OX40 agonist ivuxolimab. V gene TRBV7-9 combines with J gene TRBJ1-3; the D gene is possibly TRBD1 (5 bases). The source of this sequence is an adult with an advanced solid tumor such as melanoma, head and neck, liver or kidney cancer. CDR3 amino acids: CASSIPGLSGNTIYF. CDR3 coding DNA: TGTGCCAGCAGCATCCCAGGGTTATCTGGAAACACCATATATTTT.